These T cell receptor beta chains were read from a single sample in a study of immune evolution from preneoplasia to lung adenocarcinoma. Measured with immunoSEQ multiplex PCR; TCRdb has only the in-frame clones, and not every one. Here the sample spans around 5,100 clones, over 65% being singletons. What was sequenced was FFPE adjacent normal lung tissue. These receptors were collected from a person aged 60-80 years with lung adenocarcinoma. CDR3s include the opening cysteine and the closing phenylalanine or tryptophan. The order of the fields is V gene, clone size, J gene, CDR3 protein. The size entry is marked missing in some rows and otherwise reads once, few, many or a size class.

TRBV10-3,.,TRBJ1-5,CAISESLEPQHF
TRBV7-2,.,TRBJ1-6,CASRQTGGSPLHF
TRBV11-2,medium-sized,TRBJ1-1,CASSLDWSGTEAFF
TRBV2,few,TRBJ2-5,CASSDGGGAAETQYF
TRBV7-6,.,TRBJ2-6,CASSLAGANVLTF
TRBV18,.,TRBJ1-5,CASSQLQAQPQHF
TRBV6-6,few,TRBJ1-6,CASNRYPLHF
TRBV6-5,.,TRBJ1-1,CASSYSTQNEAFF
TRBV19,.,TRBJ2-5,CASSITRGETQYF
TRBV4-2,.,TRBJ1-2,CASSRGQGGNYGYTF
TRBV4-2,.,TRBJ2-3,CASSQELGQTYTQYF
TRBV30,.,TRBJ2-1,CAWRDGVNDEQFF